A single TCR beta chain is shown here with its context. Study processing details: Amplification of reference gene primers was used by the study to estimate nucleated cell counts. Measured with immunoSEQ multiplex PCR; TCRdb has only the in-frame clones, and not every one. V and J calls and clone size come straight from that table; D and trimming were deduced from the DNA. The repertoire holds 60,000 to 75,000 clones, with about nine tenths as singletons. These data are taken from a study of blood T cell repertoires in COVID-19. Study-wide background: The United States, Italy and Spain supplied acute and convalescent COVID-19 samples. PBMCs, B-cell-depleted T cells, or T cells were the source of the cDNA or gDNA that made up the material.

V dropped 5 bases and J dropped 0 bases, with 9 bases sitting between them. There are 14 residues in the CDR3. Germline V gene sequence: CDR1 SGHVS, CDR2 FQNEAQ. The specimen sequenced was peripheral blood. The V and J genes are TRBV7-8 and TRBJ2-3; no firm D call. The TCR was taken from a woman aged 60-75 years with acute or convalescent COVID-19. In DNA, the CDR3 is TGTGCCAGCAGCCGACCGAGAAGCACAGATACGCAGTATTTT. The encoded protein is CASSRPRSTDTQYF.